This T cell receptor (beta chain) was profiled in a study of T cell responses to AZD1222 COVID-19 vaccine. Findings and limits, study-wide: At study baseline, merely several AZD1222 recipients were seropositive.

With regard to this clone: The antigen is not known.

Produced via immunoSEQ multiplex PCR; TCRdb's table is partial and in-frame only. The repertoire holds 25,000 to 35,000 clones, 75% to 90% seen once, with 1% to 1.5% in the top ten. CDR3 length: 14 amino acids. Trimming cost V 1 base and J 4 bases, with 10 bases left between them. The germline V gene encodes CDR1 LNHNV and CDR2 YYDKDF (reference sequence). The TCR originated in an adult in good health. The gene calls are TRBV15 and TRBJ1-2, with no clear D. The sequencing here drew on peripheral blood, taken on day 0 of AZD1222 vaccination. The DNA of the CDR3 is TGTGCCACCAGCAGAGGTGAGCTTGGCTATGGCTACACCTTC. Its translation: CATSRGELGYGYTF.